The T cell receptor (beta chain) described here comes from a study of blood T cell repertoires in COVID-19. Study as a whole: Material from acute and convalescent COVID-19 was sourced from the United States, Italy and Spain. PBMCs, B-cell-depleted T cells, or T cells provided the cDNA or gDNA that made up the material.

In the original analysis: Amplifying reference gene primers gave estimates of nucleated cell counts. This table comes from immunoSEQ multiplex PCR, and its TCRdb copy is limited to in-frame clones, with some not included. That table is the source of V, J and clone size, and D and trimming were worked out from the DNA. Among about 140,000 clones listed, about 80% were seen once. V lost 0 bases and J lost 5; bases outside the gene matches: 2. The CDR3 spans 15 residues. The germline V gene encodes CDR1 MGHRA and CDR2 YSYEKL. This TCR was recovered from a human donor in a cohort sampled during active COVID-19. The J gene is TRBJ1-5, the V gene TRBV4-1, with 9 bases identical to TRBD1. The sequenced sample consisted of peripheral blood. The CDR3 coding sequence is TGCGCCAGCAGCCAAGATGGGACAGGGCATCAGCCCCAGCATTTT. This gives the protein CASSQDGTGHQPQHF.